This T cell receptor (beta chain) was recovered during a study of T cell repertoires in cytomegalovirus infection. Points from the study as a whole: Clonotypes of TCR beta that were HLA-C-restricted and CMV-specific dominated the ex vivo response.

From the reads, TCRdb called clonotypes with MiXCR, one entry per CDR3 protein. The repertoire holds about 240,000 distinct CDR3 sequences, with over 9% as singletons. This clonotype was observed at least ten times. Its antigen is not known. This sequence originates from a human donor in good health (CMV status not recorded). Some clones in this sample may be carry-over from other donors' samples. Sequencing used PBMCs.

The CDR3 spells CASRQGDGYEQYF. The CDR3 DNA follows: TGTGCCAGCAGGCAAGGGGATGGTTACGAGCAGTACTTC. V usage is TRBV28 and J usage is TRBJ2-7; D might be TRBD1 (5 bases). The V and J ends lost 6 bases and 4 bases respectively, with 13 bases between them. The CDR3 has 13 amino acids. Per germline, CDR1 MDHEN and CDR2 SYDVKM.